Below, 27 T cell receptor beta chains from the same sample are listed, as sequenced in a study of monozygotic twins with inflammatory bowel disease. TCRdb re-called the 5' RACE reads, yielding one record per CDR3 amino acid sequence without DNA. This sample's table has some 130,000 distinct CDR3 sequences. The sequenced sample was blood. The receptors stem from a human donor with ulcerative colitis or Crohn's disease, or a healthy co-twin of an affected twin (not recorded which).

V and J are TRBV5-1 and TRBJ2-1; TCRdb returns TRBD2, unconfirmable since there is no DNA. In germline, CDR1 is SGHRS, CDR2 YFSETQ. The CDR3 has 14 amino acids. CDR3 in amino acids: CASSTLAGGARQFF.

The CDR3 is CASRIMNTEAFF. The chain has TRBV12-3 or TRBV12-4 and TRBJ1-1. This CDR3 contains 12 residues.

The V gene is TRBV18, the J gene TRBJ2-3; TCRdb proposes TRBD2, but this gene call is untestable without DNA. CDR1 is KGHSH, CDR2 LQKENI, per germline. This CDR3 region has 16 residues. CDR3 loop: CASSPSLATSTDTQYF. Based on the CDR3 plus reference TRBV18 and TRBJ2-3, the full variable domain is NAGVMQNPRHLVRRRGQEARLRCSPMKGHSHVYWYRQLPEEGLKFMVYLQKENIIDESGMPKERFSAEFPKEGPSILRIQQVVRGDSAAYFCASSPSLATSTDTQYFGPGTRLTVL.

CDR3 loop: CASSFRIEEKLFF. The rearrangement links TRBV12-3 or TRBV12-4 to TRBJ1-4. The CDR3 runs to 13 residues.

This chain joins TRBV2 and TRBJ2-2; TCRdb's assignment of TRBD1 cannot be checked, as there is no DNA. Germline V gene data show CDR1 as SNHLY and CDR2 as FYNNEI. This CDR3 comprises 14 residues. CDR3 region: CASSEVRQGGELFF.

The gene calls are TRBV7-2 and TRBJ2-3; the TCRdb D gene call, TRBD2, has no DNA to confirm it. CDR3 length: 17 residues. CDR1 and CDR2 (germline): SGHTA, FQGNSA. CDR3 sequence reads: CASSLVVADSSFDTQYF. Variable domain in full (rest from reference TRBV7-2 and TRBJ2-3): GAGVSQSPSNKVTEKGKDVELRCDPISGHTALYWYRQSLGQGLEFLIYFQGNSAPDKSGLPSDRFSAERTGGSVSTLTIQRTQQEDSAVYLCASSLVVADSSFDTQYFGPGTRLTVL.

CDR3 amino acids: CATSRVALAGSYEQYF. The V call is TRBV15, the J call TRBJ2-7; TCRdb picks TRBD2, but there is no DNA to check that call. The germline V gene encodes CDR1 LNHNV and CDR2 YYDKDF (reference sequence). The CDR3 spans 16 residues.

The chain is built from TRBV5-1 and TRBJ2-3. This CDR3 has 12 residues. The V gene's germline CDR1 is SGHRS and CDR2 YFSETQ. CDR3 in amino acids: CASRSSPDTQYF.

CDR3 region: CASSERGGGTEAFF. V is TRBV9 and J is TRBJ1-1. The germline CDR1 and CDR2 sequences are SGDLS and YYNGEE. The CDR3 extends over 14 amino acids.

V gene TRBV24-1 combines with J gene TRBJ2-1; TCRdb picks TRBD1, but there is no DNA to check that call. The CDR3 covers 19 residues. From germline, CDR1 is KGHDR and CDR2 SFDVKD. Here the CDR3 reads CATSDSATLTAGRLDEQFF.

This sequence joins TRBV5-1 and TRBJ2-1; the D call from TCRdb, TRBD1, cannot be confirmed without DNA. Looked up from germline, CDR1 is SGHRS and CDR2 is YFSETQ. This CDR3 has 14 residues. CDR3 amino acids: CASSSTGILNEQFF.

CDR3 region: CSLAASGNTDTQYF. The chain joins TRBV29-1 to TRBJ2-3; TCRdb reports TRBD2, a call that lacks DNA to check it against. CDR1 is SQVTM, CDR2 ANQGSEA, per germline. The CDR3 contains 14 residues.

This chain links TRBV6-5 with TRBJ1-1; absent DNA, TCRdb's TRBD1 call cannot be checked. In germline, CDR1 is MNHEY, CDR2 SVGAGI. CDR3 length: 13 amino acids. The CDR3 loop reads CASSPTGSAEAFF.

This chain uses TRBV19 with TRBJ2-3. The germline CDR1 and CDR2 sequences are LNHDA and SQIVND (reference sequence). The CDR3 has 15 amino acids. Here the CDR3 reads CASSIRTDSTDTQYF.

The CDR3 is CASSLFPTHNEQFF. This rearrangement joins TRBV5-1 to TRBJ2-1. The CDR3 has 14 amino acids. Per the germline V gene, CDR1 is SGHRS and CDR2 is YFSETQ.

J is TRBJ2-7 and V is TRBV12-3 or TRBV12-4; TCRdb selects TRBD2, and the lack of DNA leaves this call unchecked. The CDR3 is made up of 12 amino acids. The CDR3 here is CASSLQRAEQYF.

This chain connects TRBV20-1 to TRBJ2-5; TCRdb's D call, TRBD1, is unchecked because there is no DNA. Germline-derived CDR1 and CDR2 are DFQATT and SNEGSKA (reference sequence). The CDR3 has 13 amino acids. CDR3 region: CSASGGGQETQYF.

This chain uses TRBV5-1 with TRBJ1-1. The CDR3 loop spans 18 amino acids. CDR1 and CDR2 from the germline V gene are SGHRS and YFSETQ. CDR3 region: CASSLENTGVPGGSEAFF.

The rearrangement joins TRBV6-1 to TRBJ2-1; TCRdb indicates TRBD2, and absent DNA this call remains unverified. Germline CDR1 MNHNS, CDR2 SASEGT. The CDR3 is made up of 14 amino acids. The CDR3 loop is CASPGTSGSNEQFF.

This chain's CDR3 is CASSFGDRGETQYF. V gene TRBV12-3 or TRBV12-4 combines with J gene TRBJ2-5; without DNA, the TCRdb call of TRBD1 cannot be checked. CDR3 length: 14 residues.

The rearrangement links TRBV24-1 to TRBJ2-3; the D gene TCRdb calls, TRBD1, cannot be checked with no DNA. Germline CDR1 KGHDR, CDR2 SFDVKD. The CDR3 covers 14 residues. CDR3 residues: CATSSAGSADTQYF.

The V and J genes are TRBV6-5 and TRBJ2-7; TCRdb's assignment of TRBD2 cannot be checked, as there is no DNA. The CDR3 consists of 14 residues. Germline CDR1 reads MNHEY; CDR2 reads SVGAGI. The CDR3 loop is CASRYRDFSYEQYF.

The chain couples TRBV20-1 to TRBJ2-5; TCRdb lists TRBD1, though no DNA is available to test this call. There are 14 residues in the CDR3. In germline, CDR1 is DFQATT, CDR2 SNEGSKA (reference sequence). The CDR3 protein is CSAPRLDRQETQYF.

This chain links TRBV18 with TRBJ2-3; as DNA is missing, the TRBD1 call by TCRdb cannot be tested. The CDR3 length is 15 residues. Germline V gene data show CDR1 as KGHSH and CDR2 as LQKENI. CDR3 in amino acids: CASSPANRGSDTQYF.

This sequence joins TRBV5-1 and TRBJ2-7; checking the TCRdb D call of TRBD1 is not possible without DNA. The CDR3 runs to 16 residues. Germline values: CDR1 SGHRS, CDR2 YFSETQ. CDR3 sequence reads: CASSLEGQGTSYEQYF.

V and J are TRBV12-3 or TRBV12-4 and TRBJ1-5. This CDR3 has 13 residues. The CDR3 here is CASSLASYQPQHF.

The chain is built from TRBV5-1 and TRBJ2-1; TCRdb gives TRBD2 as the D gene, but with no DNA this cannot be confirmed. The CDR3 consists of 16 residues. Germline CDR1 SGHRS, CDR2 YFSETQ. The chain's CDR3 is CASSNGLAASYNEQFF.